Listed here are 6 T cell receptor beta chains from one sample, sequenced in a study of a mutant IDH1 vaccine in newly diagnosed glioma. These receptors are not linked to any known antigen. Stated time point: week 5, during vaccination. In the vaccine, a single dose held 300 ug of the mutant IDH1 20-mer peptide, along with topical imiquimod. Some clones are missing from TCRdb's copy, which holds only in-frame ones; the method was immunoSEQ multiplex PCR. The sample holds roughly 28,000 clones, roughly 90% seen once. Sequencing used PBMCs, obtained from a glioma patient whose treatment included an IDH1 peptide vaccine. The receptors stem from a young man with glioma.

The chain uses TRBV29-1 and TRBJ1-4; D remains ambiguous. V lost 4 bases and J 8 bases, leaving 14 bases between the germline ends. The CDR3 loop spans 13 amino acids. In germline, CDR1 is SQVTM, CDR2 ANQGSEA. The DNA of the CDR3 is TGCAGCGTTGGCGGGCGTGGCACGGAAAAACTGTTTTTT. Its protein is CSVGGRGTEKLFF.

This chain joins TRBV6-5 and TRBJ2-1, with D possibly TRBD2 on 6 matching bases. CDR1 is MNHEY and CDR2 is SVGAGI in the germline V gene. Trimming took off 6 bases at V and 5 bases at J, with 14 bases between the two ends. CDR3 length: 14 amino acids. The CDR3 reads CASSRGTLNNEQFF. CDR3 sequence (DNA): TGTGCCAGCAGCCGCGGGACTCTTAACAATGAGCAGTTCTTC.

CDR3 nucleotides: TGTGCCAGCAGTTTAAGGGGACCGCAATTCCGGGAAAAACTGTTTTTT. This codes for CASSLRGPQFREKLFF. The rearrangement links TRBV27 to TRBJ1-4; possibly TRBD1 for D (5 bases). The CDR3 totals 16 residues. V gave up 2 bases and J gave up 8 bases, with 18 bases separating them. Looked up from germline, CDR1 is MNHEY and CDR2 is SMNVEV (reference sequence).

The chain is built from TRBV2 and TRBJ1-1; D remains unclear. Deletions cut 4 bases from V and 4 bases from J, with 13 bases between. This CDR3 contains 14 residues. Germline V gene sequence: CDR1 SNHLY, CDR2 FYNNEI. The CDR3 here is CASSVSSEGTEAFF. The CDR3 DNA reads TGTGCCAGCAGTGTGTCCTCTGAGGGCACTGAAGCTTTCTTT.

The rearrangement uses TRBV2 and TRBJ1-2, with D perhaps matching TRBD1 (5 bases). Germline CDR1 SNHLY, CDR2 FYNNEI. V gave up 2 bases and J gave up 2 bases, with 6 bases separating them. The CDR3 is 13 residues long. For the CDR3, the DNA is TGTGCCAGCAGTGAACAGGGAAACTATGGCTACACCTTC. The encoded protein is CASSEQGNYGYTF.

The chain recombines TRBV28 with TRBJ1-1; D gene uncertain. The germline gives CDR1 MDHEN, CDR2 SYDVKM. Deletions cut 5 bases from V and 2 bases from J, with 9 bases between. The CDR3 runs 13 residues. The chain's CDR3 is CASSPEVNTEAFF. In DNA, the CDR3 is TGTGCCAGCAGTCCCGAGGTTAACACTGAAGCTTTCTTT.